This T cell receptor beta chain was sequenced for a study of naive and memory T cell subsets. CD4 T cells were positively selected, then CD8 T cells from the CD4-negative fraction. Broader study findings: Over 85% of naive TCR sequences appeared only once, unlike memory subsets.

Ten or more counts support this clonotype. The target antigen is unknown. Two oligonucleotides, mixed equimolar, formed the beta constant-region primer covering TRBC1 and TRBC2. The cDNA 3' end received a ligated single-stranded oligonucleotide carrying the SP2 primer and a 12-nucleotide UMI. MiXCR, run by TCRdb on the UMI-ligation and nested PCR reads, gives a single entry per CDR3 protein. The table records about 90,000 distinct CDR3 sequences, about 6.5% of them present only once. The sample consisted of central memory CD4+ T cells from blood. This clonotype originated in a human donor in good health.

CDR3 region: CASSPRSTVEGTEAFF. For the CDR3, the DNA is TGTGCCAGCAGCCCACGTAGTACGGTTGAAGGGACTGAAGCTTTCTTT. The genes are TRBV7-9 and TRBJ1-1; D is unresolved. This CDR3 spans 16 amino acids. Looked up from germline, CDR1 is SEHNR and CDR2 is FQNEAQ (reference sequence). The ends were cut back, 5 bases at V and 5 bases at J, with 21 bases in the middle. Full variable domain (remainder filled in from reference TRBV7-9 and TRBJ1-1): DTGVSQNPRHKITKRGQNVTFRCDPISEHNRLYWYRQTLGQGPEFLTYFQNEAQLEKSRLLSDRFSAERPKGSFSTLEIQRTEQGDSAMYLCASSPRSTVEGTEAFFGQGTRLTVV.